Below, 26 T cell receptor beta chains from the same sample are listed, as sequenced in a study of CXCR3-negative and CXCR3-positive naive CD8 T cells. Study-level findings and limits: Relative to CXCR3-negative naive cells, CXCR3-positive naive cells had more hydrophobic TRB CDR3s.

Through 5' RACE with UMI labels, the TRB cDNA libraries were prepared. Using the 5' RACE reads, TCRdb records one entry per CDR3 protein without DNA. The sample holds more than 80,000 distinct CDR3 sequences. No antigens are known for them. The sample taken for sequencing was naive CXCR3+ CD8+ T cells from blood. Subset denoted: CD45RO-CCR7+CD27+CD95- naive CD8+ T cells expressing CXCR3 (TNR3+). All receptors come from a human donor in good health. Some clones in this sample may be carry-over from other donors' samples.

V usage is TRBV7-8 and J usage is TRBJ2-2; the TRBD1 assignment by TCRdb is unverifiable without DNA. This CDR3 has 15 residues. Germline loops: CDR1 SGHVS, CDR2 FQNEAQ. The CDR3 loop is CASSFRGANTGELFF.

This sequence joins TRBV12-3 or TRBV12-4 and TRBJ2-5; the TCRdb D gene call, TRBD1, has no DNA to confirm it. This CDR3 region has 15 residues. CDR3 amino acids: CASSLNRGYQETQYF.

The chain has TRBV12-3 or TRBV12-4 and TRBJ2-1; TCRdb gives TRBD2 as the D gene, but with no DNA this cannot be confirmed. This CDR3 region has 15 residues. The CDR3 sequence: CASTQSGRGGNEQFF.

J is TRBJ2-7 and V is TRBV18. CDR3 length: 13 amino acids. CDR1 and CDR2 (germline): KGHSH, LQKENI. The CDR3 here is CASSPDGDYEQYF.

CDR3 amino acids: CASSQDLRGETQYF. V is TRBV3-1 and J is TRBJ2-5; TCRdb's D call, TRBD1, is unchecked because there is no DNA. Looked up from germline, CDR1 is LGHDT and CDR2 is YNNKEL (reference sequence). CDR3 length: 14 amino acids.

This chain joins TRBV2 and TRBJ2-3; TCRdb's assignment of TRBD1 cannot be checked, as there is no DNA. The germline gives CDR1 SNHLY, CDR2 FYNNEI. There are 13 residues in the CDR3. Here the CDR3 reads CASRPGSTDTQYF. Using reference TRBV2 and TRBJ2-3 for the parts outside the CDR3, the full variable domain is EPEVTQTPSHQVTQMGQEVILRCVPISNHLYFYWYRQILGQKVEFLVSFYNNEISEKSEIFDDQFSVERPDGSNFTLKIRSTKLEDSAMYFCASRPGSTDTQYFGPGTRLTVL.

The chain couples TRBV7-8 to TRBJ1-4; TCRdb's D gene call, TRBD1, goes unchecked for lack of DNA. The CDR3 is made up of 15 amino acids. CDR1 SGHVS and CDR2 FQNEAQ come from the germline V gene. CDR3 protein: CASSVGGLPNEKLFF.

The V gene is TRBV29-1, the J gene TRBJ1-2; the TCRdb D gene call, TRBD1, has no DNA to confirm it. The length of the CDR3 is 17 residues. CDR1 and CDR2 (germline): SQVTM, ANQGSEA. The CDR3 reads CSVDGGRGTGEHYGYTF.

This chain links TRBV7-8 with TRBJ2-2; there is no DNA to check the TCRdb D call of TRBD1. Germline V gives CDR1 SGHVS, CDR2 FQNEAQ. The CDR3 length is 15 residues. CDR3 in amino acids: CASSSKQGDTGELFF.

This chain uses TRBV28 with TRBJ1-5; with no DNA, the TCRdb D assignment of TRBD1 cannot be verified. CDR1 is MDHEN and CDR2 is SYDVKM in the germline V gene. This CDR3 is built from 14 residues. The CDR3 loop reads CASSRQMSNQPQHF. The whole variable domain, filled in from reference TRBV28 and TRBJ1-5, reads DVKVTQSSRYLVKRTGEKVFLECVQDMDHENMFWYRQDPGLGLRLIYFSYDVKMKEKGDIPEGYSVSREKKERFSLILESASTNQTSMYLCASSRQMSNQPQHFGDGTRLSIL.

V and J are TRBV3-1 and TRBJ1-1. The CDR3 contains 15 residues. Germline V lookup: CDR1 LGHDT, CDR2 YNNKEL (reference sequence). CDR3 amino acids: CASSQDQGSGTEAFF.

CDR3 sequence: CASSLWGGTGELFF. V and J are TRBV28 and TRBJ2-2; the D call of TRBD1 rests on TCRdb alone, since no DNA is present to check it. The CDR3 totals 14 residues. Germline loops: CDR1 MDHEN, CDR2 SYDVKM.

The chain carries TRBV12-3 or TRBV12-4 and TRBJ1-1. This CDR3 region has 12 residues. CDR3 protein: CASSFGFTEAFF.

The CDR3 loop reads CASSFTPREQYF. The rearrangement joins TRBV12-3 or TRBV12-4 to TRBJ2-7. The CDR3 has 12 amino acids.

V and J are TRBV11-2 and TRBJ2-3; TCRdb names TRBD2, which stays unverified in the absence of DNA. This CDR3 region has 17 residues. Germline V lookup: CDR1 SGHAT, CDR2 FQNNGV. CDR3 residues: CASSSSPRDYLPYTQYF.

V is TRBV7-9 and J is TRBJ2-7. The CDR3 is made up of 12 amino acids. Germline assignment: CDR1 SEHNR and CDR2 FQNEAQ (reference sequence). CDR3 loop: CASSLALRLLYF. The variable domain in full, completed from reference TRBV7-9 and TRBJ2-7, reads DTGVSQNPRHKITKRGQNVTFRCDPISEHNRLYWYRQTLGQGPEFLTYFQNEAQLEKSRLLSDRFSAERPKGSFSTLEIQRTEQGDSAMYLCASSLALRLLYFGPGTRLTVT.

The chain carries TRBV9 and TRBJ2-7. Germline V gene data show CDR1 as SGDLS and CDR2 as YYNGEE. The CDR3 sequence is 13 residues long. The CDR3: CASSPKGLYEQYF.

J is TRBJ2-6 and V is TRBV15. The germline V gene has CDR1 LNHNV and CDR2 YYDKDF (reference sequence). The CDR3 spans 16 residues. This chain's CDR3 is CATSNDVSSGANVLTF. The full variable domain, its missing parts supplied by reference TRBV15 and TRBJ2-6, is DAMVIQNPRYQVTQFGKPVTLSCSQTLNHNVMYWYQQKSSQAPKLLFHYYDKDFNNEADTPDNFQSRRPNTSFCFLDIRSPGLGDTAMYLCATSNDVSSGANVLTFGAGSRLTVL.

The CDR3 protein is CSASLPGGNTEAFF. The V gene is TRBV20-1, the J gene TRBJ1-1; TCRdb picks TRBD1, but there is no DNA to check that call. This CDR3 region has 14 residues. CDR1 and CDR2 from the germline V gene are DFQATT and SNEGSKA (reference sequence).

The rearrangement links TRBV11-2 to TRBJ2-3; there is no DNA to check the TCRdb D call of TRBD1. The CDR3 totals 14 residues. Germline V gene lookup returns CDR1 SGHAT and CDR2 FQNNGV. The CDR3 loop is CASSPDWGTDTQYF.

J is TRBJ1-2 and V is TRBV4-3. Germline V gene data show CDR1 as LGHNA and CDR2 as YSLEER. The CDR3 totals 14 residues. The CDR3 loop reads CASSQGLQIYGYTF.

The chain combines TRBV28 with TRBJ2-7; TCRdb proposes TRBD1, but this gene call is untestable without DNA. The CDR3 extends over 15 amino acids. CDR1 MDHEN and CDR2 SYDVKM come from the germline V gene. The CDR3 sequence: CASSPEMTGAYEQYF.

The chain couples TRBV12-3 or TRBV12-4 to TRBJ2-3; the D call of TRBD1 rests on TCRdb alone, since no DNA is present to check it. The CDR3 has 15 residues. The CDR3 loop reads CASTPPTGVRATQYF.

The rearrangement uses TRBV29-1 and TRBJ2-1; TCRdb returns TRBD2, unconfirmable since there is no DNA. This CDR3 has 18 residues. CDR1 and CDR2 from the germline V gene are SQVTM and ANQGSEA. CDR3 in amino acids: CSVDPGIPGLIGSDEQFF.

The genes are TRBV9 and TRBJ1-1. Germline lookup yields CDR1 SGDLS and CDR2 YYNGEE. The CDR3 consists of 14 residues. The CDR3 spells CASSVGEGPLEAFF.

V usage is TRBV7-9 and J usage is TRBJ1-1; TCRdb's D gene call, TRBD1, goes unchecked for lack of DNA. The CDR3 contains 12 residues. Germline lookup yields CDR1 SEHNR and CDR2 FQNEAQ (reference sequence). This CDR3 reads CASTQGDTEAFF.